These 25 T cell receptor beta chains were sequenced from one sample in a study of OX40 agonist ivuxolimab in advanced cancers. Assay used: immunoSEQ multiplex PCR; TCRdb lists only in-frame clones, some missing. The data show about 45,000 clones, with 88% seen just once and approximately 0.97% held by the top ten. Specimen: CD4+ or CD8+ T cells sorted from blood, collected in a trial of the OX40 agonist ivuxolimab. The source of these receptors is an adult with an advanced solid tumor such as melanoma, head and neck, liver or kidney cancer.

The J gene is TRBJ2-1, the V gene TRBV25-1; 14 nucleotides line up with TRBD2. The CDR3 totals 15 residues. Germline V CDR1 and CDR2: MGHDK, SYGVNS. J gave up 12 bases and V 3 bases, and 7 bases lay outside the gene matches. In DNA, the CDR3 is TGTGCCAGCAGTGAGACTAGCGGGAGGGAAGGATGGCAGTTCTTC. It specifies CASSETSGREGWQFF. Full variable domain (rest looked up from reference TRBV25-1 and TRBJ2-1): EADIYQTPRYLVIGTGKKITLECSQTMGHDKMYWYQQDPGMELHLIHYSYGVNSTEKGDLSSESTVSRIRTEHFPLTLESARPSHTSQYLCASSETSGREGWQFFGPGTRLTVL.

The rearrangement joins TRBV27 to TRBJ1-5; no definite D call. V was clipped by 3 bases and J by 0 bases, with 9 bases between them. Germline lookup yields CDR1 MNHEY and CDR2 SMNVEV (reference sequence). The length of the CDR3 is 15 residues. CDR3 in amino acids: CASSFLSNSNQPQHF. In nucleotides, the CDR3 is TGTGCCAGCAGTTTTTTATCCAATAGCAATCAGCCCCAGCATTTT.

CDR3 nucleotide sequence: TGTGCCAGCGGGGGCGGGGGAAATTCACCCCTCCACTTT. Amino acids: CASGGGGNSPLHF. The chain links TRBV7-2 to TRBJ1-6, with D possibly TRBD1 on 6 matching bases. The CDR3 runs 13 residues. CDR1 SGHTA and CDR2 FQGNSA come from the germline V gene. Trimming pared 8 bases from V and 7 bases from J, leaving 12 bases between.

The chain has TRBV7-8 and TRBJ2-5; D ambiguous. The V end lost 3 bases, the J end lost 5 bases, and 4 bases lay between the germline ends. The CDR3 runs 11 residues. The V gene's germline CDR1 is SGHVS and CDR2 FQNEAQ. This CDR3 is CASSFRETQYF. For the CDR3, the DNA is TGTGCCAGCAGCTTCCGTGAGACCCAGTACTTC.

The chain combines TRBV9 with TRBJ2-3; D gene ambiguous. The CDR3 sequence is 13 residues long. CDR1 is SGDLS, CDR2 YYNGEE, per germline. Trimming took 4 bases from V and 3 from J, leaving 9 bases between them. CDR3 in amino acids: CASSPRLTDTQYF. The CDR3 DNA reads TGTGCCAGCAGCCCGAGACTGACAGATACGCAGTATTTT.

The chain couples TRBV18 to TRBJ1-2, with 7 bases aligning to TRBD1. The CDR3 length is 14 residues. Germline values: CDR1 KGHSH, CDR2 LQKENI. J was trimmed by 2 bases and V by 3 bases; bases with no gene match: 3. CDR3 protein: CASSPGDSNYGYTF. The CDR3 DNA follows: TGTGCCAGCTCACCGGGGGACAGCAACTATGGCTACACCTTC.

The J gene is TRBJ2-7, the V gene TRBV7-9; 9 positions agree with TRBD2. The germline V gene encodes CDR1 SEHNR and CDR2 FQNEAQ (reference sequence). V dropped 6 bases and J dropped 12; count of bases not matched to a gene: 9. CDR3 length equals 12 residues. CDR3 coding DNA: TGTGCCAGCAGTCCCGGGACTAGCTTTGGGTACTTC. It specifies CASSPGTSFGYF. The full variable domain, rest sourced from reference TRBV7-9 and TRBJ2-7, is DTGVSQNPRHKITKRGQNVTFRCDPISEHNRLYWYRQTLGQGPEFLTYFQNEAQLEKSRLLSDRFSAERPKGSFSTLEIQRTEQGDSAMYLCASSPGTSFGYFGPGTRLTVT.

The rearrangement links TRBV2 to TRBJ1-4; D gene uncertain. The length of the CDR3 is 15 residues. V lost 5 bases to trimming and J lost 4 bases, with 14 bases between them. Germline CDR1 reads SNHLY; CDR2 reads FYNNEI. CDR3 DNA sequence: TGTGCCAGCAGTTACCAGAGGAAAGATAATGAAAAACTGTTTTTT. Amino acids: CASSYQRKDNEKLFF.

The V call is TRBV5-1, the J call TRBJ2-7; D might be TRBD2 (6 bases). Germline lookup yields CDR1 SGHRS and CDR2 YFSETQ. The CDR3 sequence is 14 residues long. Trimming removed 0 bases from V and 2 bases from J, with 9 bases in between. The CDR3 reads CASSLAGGTYEQYF. In DNA form, the CDR3 reads TGCGCCAGCAGCTTGGCCGGGGGAACCTACGAGCAGTACTTC.

The chain links TRBV5-1 to TRBJ2-3; 8 positions agree with TRBD2. CDR1 and CDR2 (germline): SGHRS, YFSETQ. Trimming removed 0 bases from V and 2 bases from J; junction bases left unmatched: 2. CDR3 length: 15 residues. The CDR3 nucleotides are TGCGCCAGCAGCTTGGCGACTAGCGACACAGATACGCAGTATTTT. The encoded protein is CASSLATSDTDTQYF.

The V gene is TRBV7-2, the J gene TRBJ2-7, with D maybe TRBD1 (6 bases). The CDR3 loop spans 13 amino acids. The V gene's germline CDR1 is SGHTA and CDR2 FQGNSA. V was pared by 7 bases and J by 0 bases, with 10 bases between. As DNA, the CDR3 is TGTGCCAGCATGACAGGCCACTCCTACGAGCAGTACTTC. Its translation: CASMTGHSYEQYF.

V is TRBV7-3 and J is TRBJ2-1; D might be TRBD1 or TRBD2, each matching 5 bases. V gave up 4 bases and J gave up 11 bases, with 9 bases separating them. Germline V gene lookup returns CDR1 SGHTA and CDR2 FQGTGA. CDR3 size: 11 residues. For the CDR3, the DNA is TGTGCCAGCAGCTCCGGGACCCAGCAGTTCTTC. It is translated as CASSSGTQQFF.

The V and J genes are TRBV13 and TRBJ2-2; D gene uncertain. The CDR3 extends over 16 amino acids. Germline loops: CDR1 PRHDT, CDR2 FYEKMQ (reference sequence). The V end lost 5 bases, the J end lost 7 bases, and 20 bases lay between the germline ends. CDR3 nucleotide sequence: TGTGCCAGCAGCACCTCGGGCTTGAGACCCCACGGGGAGCTGTTTTTT. Protein sequence: CASSTSGLRPHGELFF.

This clone was recorded once. The chain is built from TRBV6-6 and TRBJ2-1; 16 nucleotides align to TRBD2. CDR1 is MNHNY and CDR2 is SVGAGI in the germline V gene (reference sequence). This CDR3 has 15 amino acids. V trimming: 6 bases; J trimming: 7 bases; junction bases outside the gene matches: 3. The CDR3 DNA sequence: TGTGCCAGCAGGGAGGGACTAGCGGGAGGGAATGAGCAGTTCTTC. It translates to CASREGLAGGNEQFF.

This chain links TRBV28 with TRBJ1-4, with D unresolved. Germline V gene lookup returns CDR1 MDHEN and CDR2 SYDVKM. The length of the CDR3 is 13 residues. Trimming left V 3 bases short and J 5 bases short, with 7 bases between. The CDR3 DNA reads as TGTGCCAGCAGTTTTTCCGGGAATGAAAAACTGTTTTTT. Its protein is CASSFSGNEKLFF. Combining the CDR3 with reference TRBV28 and TRBJ1-4 gives the whole variable domain DVKVTQSSRYLVKRTGEKVFLECVQDMDHENMFWYRQDPGLGLRLIYFSYDVKMKEKGDIPEGYSVSREKKERFSLILESASTNQTSMYLCASSFSGNEKLFFGSGTQLSVL.

V gene TRBV7-8 combines with J gene TRBJ2-1; 8 bases align to TRBD2. The CDR3 sequence is 16 residues long. Germline CDR1 SGHVS, CDR2 FQNEAQ. V was clipped by 4 bases and J by 4 bases; unmatched bases: 9. CDR3 nucleotide sequence: TGTGCCAGCAGCTCTCCGGGACTAGAGCAGTACAATGAGCAGTTCTTC. It codes for CASSSPGLEQYNEQFF.

The chain combines TRBV15 with TRBJ1-2, with a weak D call TRBD1 (5 bases). CDR3 size: 14 residues. Per germline, CDR1 LNHNV and CDR2 YYDKDF (reference sequence). The germline V and J ends were trimmed by 2 bases and 5 bases, with 12 bases remaining between them. The CDR3 nucleotides read TGTGCCACCAGCAGATCCGGGACGGCATATGGCTACACCTTC. Its protein is CATSRSGTAYGYTF. The variable domain in full, completed from reference TRBV15 and TRBJ1-2, reads DAMVIQNPRYQVTQFGKPVTLSCSQTLNHNVMYWYQQKSSQAPKLLFHYYDKDFNNEADTPDNFQSRRPNTSFCFLDIRSPGLGDTAMYLCATSRSGTAYGYTFGSGTRLTVV.

The rearrangement joins TRBV5-1 to TRBJ2-7, with D possibly called TRBD1 or TRBD2 (5 bases each). The CDR3 sequence is 15 residues long. Germline loops: CDR1 SGHRS, CDR2 YFSETQ. V lost 0 bases and J 5 bases, leaving 15 bases between the germline ends. The chain's CDR3 is CASSLELGVWDEQYF. For the CDR3, the DNA is TGCGCCAGCAGCTTGGAATTGGGGGTCTGGGACGAGCAGTACTTC.

This clone is a singleton in its sample. The chain couples TRBV4-2 to TRBJ2-2; D is possibly TRBD1 (6 bases). V gave up 0 bases and J gave up 4 bases, with 12 bases separating them. There are 16 residues in the CDR3. The V gene's germline CDR1 is LGHNA and CDR2 YNFKEQ. The CDR3 bases are TGTGCCAGCAGCCAAGAATTGGGGGCCGTCACCGGGGAGCTGTTTTTT. Protein sequence: CASSQELGAVTGELFF.

This clone was seen once. The rearrangement links TRBV5-1 to TRBJ1-1; D remains unclear. Germline lookup yields CDR1 SGHRS and CDR2 YFSETQ. The V gene lost 4 bases and the J gene lost 3 bases, with 16 bases spanning the gap. The CDR3 covers 15 residues. CDR3 sequence: CASSPAPLGDTEAFF. In DNA, the CDR3 is TGCGCCAGCAGCCCGGCACCCCTCGGCGACACTGAAGCTTTCTTT.

The genes are TRBV2 and TRBJ1-5, with 8 bases fitting TRBD1. The CDR3 totals 16 residues. The junction had 10 bases not matched to a gene; V was cut back by 7 bases and J by 2 bases. The germline gives CDR1 SNHLY, CDR2 FYNNEI. The DNA for the CDR3 is TGTGCCAGCAATAATGACAGGGGCATTGGCAATCAGCCCCAGCATTTT. Its translation: CASNNDRGIGNQPQHF.

Here the CDR3 reads CASSPHEPHYGYTF. The CDR3 coding sequence is TGTGCCAGCAGCCCCCATGAACCACACTATGGCTACACCTTC. V usage is TRBV7-9 and J usage is TRBJ1-2; D remains unclear. Trimming pared 5 bases from V and 3 bases from J, leaving 13 bases between. This CDR3 region has 14 residues. Germline-derived CDR1 and CDR2 are SEHNR and FQNEAQ (reference sequence).

V is TRBV7-9 and J is TRBJ1-6, with D hard to call. V was shortened by 5 bases and J by 8 bases, with 13 bases between the two germline ends. Germline-derived CDR1 and CDR2 are SEHNR and FQNEAQ (reference sequence). The CDR3 sequence is 14 residues long. This CDR3 reads CASSHSPADSPLHF. For the CDR3, the DNA is TGTGCCAGCAGCCACAGCCCAGCGGATTCACCCCTCCACTTT. The whole variable domain, remainder taken from reference TRBV7-9 and TRBJ1-6, is DTGVSQNPRHKITKRGQNVTFRCDPISEHNRLYWYRQTLGQGPEFLTYFQNEAQLEKSRLLSDRFSAERPKGSFSTLEIQRTEQGDSAMYLCASSHSPADSPLHFGNGTRLTVT.

This clone was picked up one time. The genes are TRBV4-1 and TRBJ1-6; D is ambiguous. The CDR3 runs to 17 residues. Trimming took 4 bases from V and 2 from J, leaving 15 bases between them. Germline CDR1 reads MGHRA; CDR2 reads YSYEKL. In nucleotides, the CDR3 is TGCGCCAGCAGCCCAGTAGATCGGAGGGCCTATAATTCACCCCTCCACTTT. Its translation: CASSPVDRRAYNSPLHF.

The V gene is TRBV28, the J gene TRBJ2-3; no clear D gene. The CDR3 totals 15 residues. Trimming left V 7 bases short and J 3 bases short, with 17 bases between. Germline assignment: CDR1 MDHEN and CDR2 SYDVKM. CDR3 sequence: CASIASRSGTDTQYF. The CDR3 DNA sequence: TGTGCCAGCATAGCCAGCAGGAGTGGGACAGATACGCAGTATTTT.